This entry features one T cell receptor (beta chain) sequence. Its antigen is currently unknown. Generated by immunoSEQ multiplex PCR, the TCRdb table keeps only in-frame clones and is missing some. The data contain 1,400,000 or so clones, roughly 98.5% of them singletons. Per the germline V gene, CDR1 is SGHVS and CDR2 is FQNEAQ. The CDR3 is 15 amino acids. V was clipped by 3 bases and J by 7 bases; unmatched bases: 10. Memory CD4+ cells were the fraction left after CD45RA+ naive selection. This entry is derived from a study of shared clonotypes between healthy human individuals. Regarding the study as a whole: Limitation of the genetic and exposure-history diversity represented came from the few donors.

The sample was naive CD4+ T cells sorted from blood. Indicated subset: CD45RA+ positively selected. V gene TRBV7-8 combines with J gene TRBJ2-7, with 9 bases that match TRBD1. The sequence was collected from a man between 25 and 39 years old in good health. CDR3 bases: TGTGCCAGCAGCTTTTCCGGGACAGGGCATAGAGAGCAGTACTTC. Residues: CASSFSGTGHREQYF.